The present entry profiles one T cell receptor beta chain with its context. The source of the sample is a study of blood T cell repertoires in COVID-19. Overall study context: Acute and convalescent COVID-19 specimens originated in the United States, Italy and Spain. Nucleic acid was either cDNA or gDNA, and it came from T cells, B-cell-depleted T cells, or PBMCs.

Per the original methods: Reference gene primer amplification yielded estimated nucleated cell counts. Repertoires were generated with immunoSEQ multiplex PCR, while TCRdb's copy carries only in-frame clones and drops some. V, J and clone size reflect that table, while D and trimming were determined from the DNA. This sample has 95,000 to 110,000 clones, with 70% to 90% found just once. V was clipped by 4 bases and J by 8 bases, with 17 bases between them. The germline CDR1 and CDR2 sequences are MNHEY and SMNVEV (reference sequence). The CDR3 length is 15 residues. This chain uses TRBV27 with TRBJ1-4; D perhaps matches TRBD1 (5 bases). Sequencing used peripheral blood. This receptor was identified in a middle-aged man in a cohort sampled during active COVID-19. CDR3 amino acids: CASSSRVFRAEKLFF. In DNA form, the CDR3 reads TGTGCCAGCAGTTCCAGGGTTTTTAGGGCGGAAAAACTGTTTTTT.